The 23 T cell receptor beta chains in this list originate from one sample, sequenced in a study of T cell repertoires in cytomegalovirus infection. No cognate antigen is known for these TCRs. MiXCR was run by TCRdb on the reads, yielding one entry per CDR3 protein. The sample lists roughly 49,000 distinct CDR3 sequences, 20% to 25% occurring once. Source: CD8+ T cells from cultured PBMCs, taken from culture after CMV antigen stimulation. Receptor source: a human donor in good health (CMV status not recorded). Some clones in this sample may be carry-over from other donors' samples.

A few counts support this clonotype. The chain uses TRBV15 and TRBJ2-5; D gene uncertain. V was clipped by 0 bases and J by 4 bases, with 9 bases between them. The CDR3 is made up of 14 amino acids. From germline, CDR1 is LNHNV and CDR2 YYDKDF (reference sequence). CDR3 nucleotides: TGTGCCACCAGCAGAGATGAGCCCGGAGAGACCCAGTACTTC. Residues: CATSRDEPGETQYF.

The chain's CDR3 is CASSLADDRVVGYTF. The CDR3 bases are TGTGCCAGCAGCTTAGCGGACGACAGGGTAGTTGGCTACACCTTC. The chain employs TRBV7-8 and TRBJ1-2; 7 nucleotides agree with TRBD1. The length of the CDR3 is 15 residues. Germline CDR1 SGHVS, CDR2 FQNEAQ. J lost 7 bases, V lost 0 bases, and 8 bases had no gene match.

The chain carries TRBV27 and TRBJ1-1; D is unclear. CDR1 is MNHEY, CDR2 SMNVEV, per germline (reference sequence). This CDR3 contains 13 residues. Trimming removed 0 bases from V and 5 bases from J, with 7 bases in between. The CDR3 region has the DNA TGTGCCAGCAGTTTATCGGCTGGGACTGAAGCTTTCTTT. Translation: CASSLSAGTEAFF.

This clonotype occurred a few times. The V gene is TRBV9, the J gene TRBJ1-2, with 11 bases identical to TRBD1. This CDR3 is 15 amino acids long. Germline trimming cut 3 bases from V and 6 bases from J; bases unmatched to any gene: 7. Germline lookup yields CDR1 SGDLS and CDR2 YYNGEE. The CDR3 is CASSDGTGGPDGYTF. As DNA, the CDR3 is TGTGCCAGCAGCGACGGGACAGGGGGTCCCGATGGCTACACCTTC.

This clonotype was found many times. This chain joins TRBV19 and TRBJ1-5, with 7 positions matching TRBD1. Germline CDR1 is LNHDA and CDR2 is SQIVND (reference sequence). The junction had 7 bases not matched to a gene; V was cut back by 10 bases and J by 4 bases. The CDR3 has 13 residues. The DNA for the CDR3 is TGTGCCACGATGGCAGGGGGTAATCAGCCCCAGCATTTT. This translates into CATMAGGNQPQHF.

This clonotype was seen more than once but under ten times. The V call is TRBV7-6, the J call TRBJ2-3; 7 bases are shared with TRBD1. V was pared by 5 bases and J by 2 bases, with 19 bases of the junction left unmatched. Germline V gene sequence: CDR1 SGHVS, CDR2 FNYEAQ. The CDR3 has 19 amino acids. CDR3 bases: TGTGCCAGCAGCCAGCGACAGGGCACCCCACCTCTGCTCACAGATACGCAGTATTTT. Its protein is CASSQRQGTPPLLTDTQYF.

In this sample, this clonotype turned up once. The CDR3 here is CASSQELDYSDEQYF. The CDR3 DNA sequence: TGCGCCAGCAGTCAAGAACTGGACTATTCCGACGAGCAGTACTTC. The gene calls are TRBV23-1 and TRBJ2-7; perhaps TRBD2 as D (6 bases). TRBV23-1 falls under the ORF class, with uncertain function. The ends were cut back, 2 bases at V and 5 bases at J, with 16 bases in the middle. This CDR3 has 15 amino acids.

The V and J genes are TRBV12-3 or TRBV12-4 and TRBJ2-1, with TRBD2 identical over 9 bases. The CDR3 is made up of 16 amino acids. Unmatched junction bases numbered 10, after V lost 6 bases and J lost 4 bases. The CDR3 loop reads CASSNGGLAGYNEQFF. DNA of the CDR3: TGTGCCAGCAGCAATGGGGGGCTAGCGGGATACAATGAGCAGTTCTTC.

The table lists this clonotype with a few counts. J is TRBJ1-3 and V is TRBV4-2; D not resolved. CDR3 length: 16 residues. V was shortened by 2 bases and J by 2 bases, with 13 bases between the two germline ends. Germline V lookup: CDR1 LGHNA, CDR2 YNFKEQ. CDR3 nucleotides: TGTGCCAGCAGCCAATCGTACCCGGAACCTGGAAACACCATATATTTT. Translation: CASSQSYPEPGNTIYF.

This clonotype was counted only a few times. This chain links TRBV7-2 with TRBJ2-1, with TRBD2 matching 7 bases. The CDR3 extends over 15 amino acids. Germline trimming cut 3 bases from V and 8 bases from J; bases unmatched to any gene: 10. Germline CDR1 and CDR2: SGHTA and FQGNSA. CDR3 region: CASSFGEGSGYEQFF. CDR3 DNA sequence: TGTGCCAGCAGCTTCGGGGAGGGTAGCGGGTATGAGCAGTTCTTC. Filled out from reference TRBV7-2 and TRBJ2-1, the complete variable domain reads GAGVSQSPSNKVTEKGKDVELRCDPISGHTALYWYRQSLGQGLEFLIYFQGNSAPDKSGLPSDRFSAERTGGSVSTLTIQRTQQEDSAVYLCASSFGEGSGYEQFFGPGTRLTVL.

With regard to this clonotype: Germline is not matched at one junction end, which may reflect a read error. The chain has TRBV12-3 or TRBV12-4 and TRBJ2-7, with D possibly called TRBD1 or TRBD2 (5 bases each). The CDR3 has 15 amino acids. Written as DNA, the CDR3 is TGTGTCAGCAGTTTGGGGAGAGGGGTTTACGACGAGCAGTACTTC. The encoded protein is CVSSLGRGVYDEQYF.

A few counts support this clonotype. V gene TRBV4-3 combines with J gene TRBJ2-1; D tentatively fits TRBD1 or TRBD2 (6 bases each). The germline gives CDR1 LGHNA, CDR2 YSLEER. The CDR3 consists of 14 residues. Trimming took 8 bases from V and 8 from J, leaving 19 bases between them. CDR3 in DNA: TGCGCCAGCGAAAAGGAGATCGGGGGCGATGAGCAGTTCTTC. Its protein is CASEKEIGGDEQFF.

V usage is TRBV12-3 or TRBV12-4 and J usage is TRBJ2-2, with 8 bases identical to TRBD1. V was pared by 7 bases and J by 6 bases, with 7 bases of the junction left unmatched. The CDR3 has 14 amino acids. The CDR3 protein is CASKTGGTAGELFF. The CDR3 nucleotides are TGTGCCAGCAAAACAGGGGGAACGGCCGGGGAGCTGTTTTTT.

This chain joins TRBV19 and TRBJ2-3; 9 bases map to TRBD1. Looked up from germline, CDR1 is LNHDA and CDR2 is SQIVND (reference sequence). The V and J ends lost 6 bases and 0 bases, in that order; junction bases with no gene match: 10. The CDR3 spans 17 residues. The DNA of the CDR3 is TGTGCCAGTAGCTCCGGGACAGGGCTTCCTAGCACAGATACGCAGTATTTT. It is translated as CASSSGTGLPSTDTQYF.

This chain uses TRBV12-3 or TRBV12-4 with TRBJ2-5, with no clear D. Between the trimmed V and J ends, which lost 8 bases and 5 bases, there was a span of 9 bases. The length of the CDR3 is 11 residues. The CDR3 coding sequence is TGTGCCAGCTCCGCTCGGGAGACCCAGTACTTC. It codes for CASSARETQYF.

The chain combines TRBV7-8 with TRBJ1-5; no definite D call. Trimming pared 5 bases from V and 0 bases from J, leaving 14 bases between. The CDR3 runs 16 residues. Germline CDR1 SGHVS, CDR2 FQNEAQ. Here the CDR3 reads CASSPLAGYSNQPQHF. In DNA, the CDR3 is TGTGCCAGCAGCCCTCTGGCAGGCTATAGCAATCAGCCCCAGCATTTT.

This sequence joins TRBV7-6 and TRBJ2-1; TRBD2 aligns across 11 bases. Looked up from germline, CDR1 is SGHVS and CDR2 is FNYEAQ. CDR3 length: 14 amino acids. Trimming cost V 4 bases and J 7 bases; bases outside gene matches: 3. CDR3 residues: CASSSRLAGNEQFF. CDR3 sequence (DNA): TGTGCCAGCAGCTCAAGACTAGCGGGAAATGAGCAGTTCTTC.

The genes are TRBV4-2 and TRBJ1-2; possible D gene TRBD1, 5 bases. Deletions cut 0 bases from V and 8 bases from J, with 7 bases between. Germline V gives CDR1 LGHNA, CDR2 YNFKEQ. The CDR3 totals 12 residues. The CDR3: CASSQDKGGYTF. CDR3 sequence (DNA): TGTGCCAGCAGCCAAGATAAGGGGGGCTACACCTTC.

V usage is TRBV7-9 and J usage is TRBJ2-7; D may be TRBD1 or TRBD2 (6 bases each). Trimming took off 7 bases at V and 9 bases at J, with 19 bases between the two ends. The CDR3 extends over 13 amino acids. Germline V lookup: CDR1 SEHNR, CDR2 FQNEAQ (reference sequence). CDR3 sequence (DNA): TGTGCCAGCATAGAGCCCGGGGGCGTTGGGCAGTACTTC. It encodes CASIEPGGVGQYF.

This clonotype turned up a few times. The chain joins TRBV19 to TRBJ1-5; D gene ambiguous. Germline CDR1 LNHDA, CDR2 SQIVND (reference sequence). The CDR3 is made up of 12 amino acids. V dropped 7 bases and J dropped 2 bases, with 6 bases sitting between them. CDR3 residues: CASKYGNQPQHF. CDR3 nucleotides: TGTGCCAGTAAGTACGGCAATCAGCCCCAGCATTTT.

The chain employs TRBV12-3 or TRBV12-4 and TRBJ1-1; D ambiguous. This CDR3 has 14 residues. Trimming removed 1 base from V and 0 bases from J, with 6 bases in between. The CDR3 DNA sequence: TGTGCCAGCAGTTTAGGCTATCTGAACACTGAAGCTTTCTTT. Its translation is CASSLGYLNTEAFF.

This clonotype was picked up one time. The chain links TRBV6-6 to TRBJ2-5; TRBD1 aligns across 9 bases. V was clipped by 6 bases and J by 5 bases; unmatched bases: 4. Germline CDR1 and CDR2: MNHNY and SVGAGI (reference sequence). CDR3 size: 13 residues. In DNA, the CDR3 is TGTGCCAGCAGCACAGGGGGCTGGGAGACCCAGTACTTC. It specifies CASSTGGWETQYF.

The chain employs TRBV28 and TRBJ2-2; D is ambiguous. In germline, CDR1 is MDHEN, CDR2 SYDVKM. Trimming took off 0 bases at V and 6 bases at J, with 2 bases between the two ends. CDR3 length: 12 residues. The CDR3 is CASSLWAGELFF. The CDR3 DNA reads as TGTGCCAGCAGTTTATGGGCCGGGGAGCTGTTTTTT.